This T cell receptor (beta chain) was observed in a study of PD-1 blockade in classical Hodgkin lymphoma. The study's findings and limits: Diversity in CD4+ TCRs, unlike that measured in CD8+ TCRs, had risen significantly by C4D1.

With regard to this clone: The antigen remains undetermined.

Generated by immunoSEQ multiplex PCR, the TCRdb table keeps only in-frame clones and is missing some. The profile shows 32,000 or so clones, 86% of them singletons. Documented time point: cycle 4 day 1 (C4D1), after about 6 weeks of nivolumab. No patient escaped relapse after autologous stem cell transplantation, and brentuximab vedotin exposure varied. Purification of CD4+ T cells from thawed PBMCs was achieved by magnetic negative selection. The sample consisted of CD4+ T cells from blood, taken before the fourth cycle of nivolumab. This TCR was sampled from a human donor with classical Hodgkin lymphoma.

The CDR3 region is CASSQLDTQYF. CDR3 DNA: TGTGCCAGCAGCCAACTTGATACGCAGTATTTT. The genes are TRBV14 and TRBJ2-3; D remains unclear. The CDR3 runs 11 residues. The V gene lost 2 bases and the J gene lost 6 bases, with 3 bases spanning the gap. Germline CDR1 is SGHDN and CDR2 is FVKESK.